This T cell receptor (beta chain) was captured in a study of regulatory T cells in long-lasting Graves disease. Notes on the study in general: Accuracy was possibly reduced by small sample size. Peripheral blood, not thyroid tissue, was the sole material studied.

This clonotype occurred many times. Its target is unknown. Researchers made TCR beta libraries by using iRepertoire HTBI primers and running Arm-PCR on CDR3 regions. TCRdb reprocessed the multiplex PCR reads with MiXCR, giving one entry per CDR3 protein. This table holds about 520,000 distinct CDR3 sequences, about 12% found once. The sample's time point: newly diagnosed GD, antithyroid drugs for less than 3 months. Extracted PBMC RNA gave rise to the TCR library. This CDR3 is 16 amino acids long. CDR1 SNHLY and CDR2 FYNNEI come from the germline V gene. V was clipped by 8 bases and J by 0 bases, with 19 bases between them. The same data also contributed to another study, on T cells in Graves' hyperthyroidism and ophthalmopathy.

Source: peripheral blood mononuclear cells (PBMCs), taken at new diagnosis, from a patient treated with antithyroid drugs. V usage is TRBV2 and J usage is TRBJ1-1; D might be TRBD1 (6 bases). The receptor was derived from a woman aged 30 to 39 with Graves disease. Written as DNA, the CDR3 is TGTGCCAGCGGGGGACACTTTACGACCCTGAACACTGAAGCTTTCTTT. It codes for CASGGHFTTLNTEAFF.